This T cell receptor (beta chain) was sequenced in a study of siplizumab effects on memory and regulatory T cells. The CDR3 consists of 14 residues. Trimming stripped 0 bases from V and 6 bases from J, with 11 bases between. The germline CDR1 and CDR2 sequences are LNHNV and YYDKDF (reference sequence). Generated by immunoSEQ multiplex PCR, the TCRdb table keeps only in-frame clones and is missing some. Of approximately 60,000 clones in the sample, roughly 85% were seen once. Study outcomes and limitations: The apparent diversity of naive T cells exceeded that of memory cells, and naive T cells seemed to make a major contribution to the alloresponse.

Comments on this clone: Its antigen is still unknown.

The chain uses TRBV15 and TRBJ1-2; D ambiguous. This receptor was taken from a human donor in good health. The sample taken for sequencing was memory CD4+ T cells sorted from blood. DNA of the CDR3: TGTGCCACCAGCAGAGATTTTGTTGGAGATGGCTACACCTTC. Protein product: CATSRDFVGDGYTF. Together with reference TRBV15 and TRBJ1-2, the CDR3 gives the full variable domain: DAMVIQNPRYQVTQFGKPVTLSCSQTLNHNVMYWYQQKSSQAPKLLFHYYDKDFNNEADTPDNFQSRRPNTSFCFLDIRSPGLGDTAMYLCATSRDFVGDGYTFGSGTRLTVV.